Reported below is one T cell receptor (beta chain). No antigen is known for it. This specimen belongs to a study of identifying expanded T cells in peripheral blood. Produced via immunoSEQ multiplex PCR; TCRdb's table is partial and in-frame only. In the table there are tens of thousands of clones, about four fifths of which are singletons. Broader study findings: Across healthy donors, higher total template counts meant significantly greater roughly two-week count variance. Roughly 1.1 clones differed between technical replicates, versus roughly 17 and 20 over time.

Collection occurred without any documented infections or immune events in donors. Per germline, CDR1 MNHNS and CDR2 SASEGT. The V segment lost 5 bases and the J segment 5 bases; nucleotides outside the gene matches: 1. The CDR3 length is 13 residues. This receptor was obtained from a person aged 18 to 75 in good health. What was sequenced was blood. V and J are TRBV6-1 and TRBJ2-5; 11 bases agree with TRBD1. CDR3 DNA: TGTGCCAGCAGTCGGGACAGGGGGGAGACCCAGTACTTC. Amino acid sequence: CASSRDRGETQYF.